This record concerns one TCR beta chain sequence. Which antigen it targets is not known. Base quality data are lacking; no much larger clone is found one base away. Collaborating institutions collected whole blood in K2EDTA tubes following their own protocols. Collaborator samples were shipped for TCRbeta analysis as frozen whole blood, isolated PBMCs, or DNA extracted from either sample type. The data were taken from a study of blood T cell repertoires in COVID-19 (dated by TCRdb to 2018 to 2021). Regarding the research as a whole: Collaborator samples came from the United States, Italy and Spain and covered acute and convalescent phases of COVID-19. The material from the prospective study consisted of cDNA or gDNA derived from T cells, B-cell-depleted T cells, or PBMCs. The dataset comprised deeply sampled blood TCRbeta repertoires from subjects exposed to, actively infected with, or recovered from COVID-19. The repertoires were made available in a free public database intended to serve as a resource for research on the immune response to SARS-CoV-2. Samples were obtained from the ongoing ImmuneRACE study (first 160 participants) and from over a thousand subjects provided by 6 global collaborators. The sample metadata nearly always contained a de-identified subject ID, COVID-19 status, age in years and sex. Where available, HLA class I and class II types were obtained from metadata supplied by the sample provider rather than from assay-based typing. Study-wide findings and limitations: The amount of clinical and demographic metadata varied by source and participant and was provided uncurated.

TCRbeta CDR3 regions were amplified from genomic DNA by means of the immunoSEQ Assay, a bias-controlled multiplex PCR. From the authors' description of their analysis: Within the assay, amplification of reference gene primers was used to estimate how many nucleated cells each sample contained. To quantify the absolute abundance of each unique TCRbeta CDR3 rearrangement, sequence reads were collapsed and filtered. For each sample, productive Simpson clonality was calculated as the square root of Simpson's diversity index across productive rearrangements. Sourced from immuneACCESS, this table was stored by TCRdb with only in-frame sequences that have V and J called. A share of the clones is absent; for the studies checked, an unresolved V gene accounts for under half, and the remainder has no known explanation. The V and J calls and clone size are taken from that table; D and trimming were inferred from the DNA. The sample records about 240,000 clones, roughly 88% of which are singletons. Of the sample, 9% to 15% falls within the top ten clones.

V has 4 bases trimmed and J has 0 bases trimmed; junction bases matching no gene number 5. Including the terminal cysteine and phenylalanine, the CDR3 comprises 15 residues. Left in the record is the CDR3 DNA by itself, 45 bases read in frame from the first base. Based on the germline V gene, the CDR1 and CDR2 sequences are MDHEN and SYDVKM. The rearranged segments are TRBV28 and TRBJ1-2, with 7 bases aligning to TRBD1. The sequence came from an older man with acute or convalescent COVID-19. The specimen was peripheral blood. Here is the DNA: TGTGCCAGCAGTTCAGGGGGGTTTCCTAACTATGGCTACACCTTC. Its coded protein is CASSSGGFPNYGYTF.